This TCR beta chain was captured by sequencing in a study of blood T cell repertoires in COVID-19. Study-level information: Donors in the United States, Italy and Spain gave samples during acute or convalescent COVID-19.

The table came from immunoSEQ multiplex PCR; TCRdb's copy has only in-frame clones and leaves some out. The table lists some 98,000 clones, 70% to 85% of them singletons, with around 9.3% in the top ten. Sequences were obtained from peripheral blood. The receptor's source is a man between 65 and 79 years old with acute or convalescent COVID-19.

For the CDR3, the DNA is TGCGCCAGCAGCCAAGATCGGGGACAGGGAGGGAGTAATGAGCAGTTCTTC. This encodes CASSQDRGQGGSNEQFF. The chain employs TRBV4-1 and TRBJ2-1, with TRBD1 matching 9 bases. This CDR3 is 17 amino acids long. V was clipped by 0 bases and J by 7 bases; unmatched bases: 10. CDR1 MGHRA and CDR2 YSYEKL come from the germline V gene.